This T cell receptor beta chain was obtained from a study of CD8+CD57+ T cells in acquired aplastic anemia. This CDR3 has 16 residues. Germline CDR1 ENHRY, CDR2 SYGVKD. The ends were cut back, 5 bases at V and 8 bases at J, with 19 bases in the middle. Profiles of TCR beta VDJ and CDR3 were generated from a genomic DNA template. TCRdb used MiXCR to reprocess the reads, holding one entry per CDR3 protein. The table has approximately 99,000 distinct CDR3 sequences, around half seen once. What was sequenced was sorted CD4+, CD8+, or CD8+CD57+ T cells (not recorded which) from PBMCs. The clonotype was recovered from a human donor in good health, serving as a control. The chain combines TRBV10-3 with TRBJ1-6; D gene uncertain. CDR3 nucleotide sequence: TGTGCCATCAGTTATAGCGTGGGCACACTGCATTCACCCCTCCACTTT. Translated, it gives CAISYSVGTLHSPLHF.